This is a list of T cell receptor beta chains from one sample in a study of shared clonotypes between healthy human individuals. Only in-frame clones appear in the TCRdb table, and some are missing; sequencing was by immunoSEQ multiplex PCR. Of about 2.4 million clones listed, more than 90% are singletons. Sequencing was performed on naive CD4+ T cells sorted from blood. Receptors originate from a man between 18 and 35 years old in good health. The CDR3 runs from the conserved cysteine through the conserved F or W. D genes are given only for firm matches. For some rows the clone size is stated as once, few or many, or as a class when expanded; others skip it.

J	D	size	V	DNA	CDR3
TRBJ2-7	-	-	TRBV29-1	TGCAGCGTTGGGGACAAGAGCTCCTACGAGCAGTACTTC	CSVGDKSSYEQYF
TRBJ1-1	-	-	TRBV11-2	TGTGCCAGCAGCTTAGACCGGGGCGTGAGGGCCGGGACTGAAGCTTTCTTT	CASSLDRGVRAGTEAFF
TRBJ2-3	-	-	TRBV29-1	TGCAGCGTTGACGCGATCGGTACGCAGTATTTT	CSVDAIGTQYF
TRBJ1-1	TRBD1	-	TRBV5-1	TGCGCCAGCAGCTTGGGGGGGACAGGAAACACTGAAGCTTTCTTT	CASSLGGTGNTEAFF
TRBJ2-7	TRBD2	once	TRBV18	TGTGCCAGCTCACCACCTTTCCCTGGGACGGGAGGGTTCCACGAGCAGTACTTC	CASSPPFPGTGGFHEQYF
TRBJ1-4	-	-	TRBV4-3	TGCGCCAGCAGCCAAGAGGGACTTAGTCGGGAAAAACTGTTTTTT	CASSQEGLSREKLFF
TRBJ1-2	TRBD1	-	TRBV5-4	TGTGCCAGCAGCAGTCCGGGACAGGGGGAGGAGGGCTACACCTTC	CASSSPGQGEEGYTF
TRBJ2-7	TRBD2	once	TRBV18	TGTGCCAGCTCACTATCCGGGACTAGCGGGGTCCTACCCTACGAGCAGTACTTC	CASSLSGTSGVLPYEQYF
TRBJ1-3	-	-	TRBV6-6	TGTGCCAGCAAGGGGCCGGGACCTGGAAACACCATATATTTT	CASKGPGPGNTIYF
TRBJ1-2	-	-	TRBV6-1	TGTGCCAGCAGTGAGGGCAGGGGAATAGGAGGCTACACCTTC	CASSEGRGIGGYTF
TRBJ1-5	-	-	TRBV10-3	TGTGCCATCAGTCTTGGGGATAGCAATCAGCCCCAGCATTTT	CAISLGDSNQPQHF
TRBJ2-3	TRBD2	-	TRBV27	TGTGCCAGCAGATGGGGGTTAGCGGGAGGGCCTTTAGATACGCAGTATTTT	CASRWGLAGGPLDTQYF
TRBJ2-7	TRBD2	-	TRBV6-1	TGTGCCAGCAGTGGATCCCGCGGGGGAATAGCCTACGAGCAGTACTTC	CASSGSRGGIAYEQYF
TRBJ2-6	-	-	TRBV30	TGTGCCTGGAGATCACCGGGAGGGGCCAACGTCCTGACTTTC	CAWRSPGGANVLTF
TRBJ1-2	-	-	TRBV29-1	TGCAGCGGGGTCGGACAGCTCTATGGCTACACCTTC	CSGVGQLYGYTF
TRBJ2-2	TRBD2	-	TRBV5-1	TGCGCCAGCAGGGATACTAGCGGACGCACCGGGGAGCTGTTTTTT	CASRDTSGRTGELFF
TRBJ2-7	-	-	TRBV5-4	TGTGCCAGCAGCTTGGCCTGGCAACCAAACTCCTACGAGCAGTACTTC	CASSLAWQPNSYEQYF
TRBJ2-1	-	-	TRBV7-3	TGTGCCAGCAGCTTGGAACAGTTCTTC	CASSLEQFF
TRBJ2-3	-	-	TRBV4-3	TGCGCCAGCAGCCAAGGGCTAATAAGGGGCGATACGCAGTATTTT	CASSQGLIRGDTQYF
TRBJ2-1	TRBD2	once	TRBV18	TGTGCCAGCCTCGGGACTAGCAGGGGCGGTGAGCAGTTCTTC	CASLGTSRGGEQFF
TRBJ2-7	-	-	TRBV4-3	TGCGCCAGCAGCCAAGGCGGCGGCGAGCAGTACTTC	CASSQGGGEQYF
TRBJ1-1	-	-	TRBV6-5	TGTGCCAGCACCTCAGCATTGGGAGGGACTGAAGCTTTCTTT	CASTSALGGTEAFF
TRBJ2-7	-	-	TRBV2	TGTGCCAGCAGTGAGTTTGGCGAGCAGTACTTC	CASSEFGEQYF
TRBJ1-2	TRBD1	-	TRBV2	TGTGCCAGCAGTCTAAAACAGGGGGCGCCTTCCTATGGCTACACCTTC	CASSLKQGAPSYGYTF
TRBJ2-2	-	-	TRBV9	TGTGCCAGCAGCGCCTCCCCCCGGGCAACCGGGGAGCTGTTTTTT	CASSASPRATGELFF
TRBJ2-3	TRBD2	-	TRBV6-1	TGTGCCAGCAGTGAATACTTAGCGGGACTCCTCGGGGGAAGCACAGATACGCAGTATTTT	CASSEYLAGLLGGSTDTQYF